Shown below are 18 T cell receptor beta chains from a single sample sequenced in a study of regulatory T cells in long-lasting Graves disease. Regarding time point: newly diagnosed GD, antithyroid drugs for less than 3 months. Researchers made the TCR library from RNA that was extracted from PBMCs. In building TCR beta libraries, iRepertoire HTBI primers were used together with Arm-PCR of CDR3 regions. One entry per CDR3 protein results from TCRdb running MiXCR on the multiplex PCR reads. The profile shows fewer than 550,000 distinct CDR3 sequences, approximately 16% of them singletons. This same sample was also part of a study on T cells in Graves' hyperthyroidism and ophthalmopathy.

This sample comprised peripheral blood mononuclear cells (PBMCs), obtained at new diagnosis, from a patient treated with antithyroid drugs. Receptors were obtained from a woman aged 18-30 years with Graves disease.

There are a few counts of this clonotype. The chain links TRBV11-3 to TRBJ1-1, with D uncertain. The ends were cut back, 2 bases at V and 12 bases at J, with 16 bases in the middle. The CDR3 sequence is 13 residues long. Germline V CDR1 and CDR2: SGHNT, YENEEA. The CDR3 is CASSLISERPTFF. CDR3 nucleotides: TGTGCCAGCAGCTTAATTTCTGAGAGGCCGACTTTCTTT.

Written as DNA, the CDR3 is TGTGCCAGCAGCTCGTTGGACAGTAAATCCACTGAAGCTTTCTTT. Its translation: CASSSLDSKSTEAFF. J is TRBJ1-1 and V is TRBV7-9; tentatively, D is TRBD1 (6 bases). Trimming pared 4 bases from V and 4 bases from J, leaving 16 bases between. Germline CDR1 and CDR2: SEHNR and FQNEAQ (reference sequence). This CDR3 is built from 15 residues.

There are many counts of this clonotype. The chain links TRBV7-9 to TRBJ2-3, with D possibly being TRBD1 (6 bases). The CDR3 consists of 17 residues. Trimming left V 4 bases short and J 0 bases short, with 17 bases between. Germline values: CDR1 SEHNR, CDR2 FQNEAQ (reference sequence). The CDR3 sequence: CASSYGRDTASTDTQYF. CDR3 nucleotides: TGTGCCAGCAGCTACGGCCGGGACACCGCTAGCACAGATACGCAGTATTTT.

As for this clonotype: With only one base between it and a far larger clone, this is likely a read error. The genes are TRBV6-2 or TRBV6-3 and TRBJ2-1; TRBD2 matches at 10 bases. V was clipped by 5 bases and J by 13 bases; unmatched bases: 8. The CDR3 has 13 amino acids. CDR1 is MNHEY, CDR2 SVGEGT, per germline. The CDR3 region is CASSEGLAETQFF. CDR3 nucleotide sequence: TGTGCCAGCAGTGAAGGACTAGCGGAGACCCAGTTCTTC.

This chain connects TRBV28 to TRBJ1-5; possibly TRBD1 for D (6 bases). This CDR3 comprises 16 residues. The germline V gene encodes CDR1 MDHEN and CDR2 SYDVKM. V was clipped by 4 bases and J by 0 bases, with 13 bases between them. The CDR3 spells CASSYSLQGSNQPQHF. Here the CDR3 DNA reads TGTGCCAGCAGTTACTCCCTACAGGGTAGCAATCAGCCCCAGCATTTT. Based on the CDR3 plus reference TRBV28 and TRBJ1-5, the full variable domain is DVKVTQSSRYLVKRTGEKVFLECVQDMDHENMFWYRQDPGLGLRLIYFSYDVKMKEKGDIPEGYSVSREKKERFSLILESASTNQTSMYLCASSYSLQGSNQPQHFGDGTRLSIL.

This clonotype came up many times. The rearrangement joins TRBV6-2 or TRBV6-3 to TRBJ1-1; the D is unclear. The CDR3 loop spans 13 amino acids. CDR1 and CDR2 (germline): MNHEY, SVGEGT. Trimming removed 4 bases at V and 7 bases at J, with 13 bases between. CDR3 region: CASSSRTEDEAFF. For the CDR3, the DNA is TGTGCCAGCAGTTCCAGGACTGAAGATGAAGCTTTCTTT.

This chain links TRBV3-1 with TRBJ2-7; D tentatively reads TRBD1 or TRBD2 (5 bases each). The germline V gene has CDR1 LGHDT and CDR2 YNNKEL (reference sequence). V was trimmed by 1 base and J by 2 bases, leaving 9 bases between them. CDR3 size: 14 residues. CDR3 DNA sequence: TGTGCCAGCAGCCAAGGGGACCAAACCTACGAGCAGTACTTC. This encodes CASSQGDQTYEQYF.

This clonotype was counted ten times or more. The chain has TRBV7-2 and TRBJ2-7; 9 positions agree with TRBD1. The CDR3 loop spans 12 amino acids. Germline assignment: CDR1 SGHTA and CDR2 FQGNSA. Germline trimming cut 5 bases from V and 7 bases from J; bases unmatched to any gene: 3. This chain's CDR3 is CASSTGGPEQYF. In DNA form, the CDR3 reads TGTGCCAGCAGCACAGGGGGCCCGGAGCAGTACTTC.

This clonotype was seen only a few times. In nucleotides, the CDR3 is TGCAGTGCTAGTACAGAGAACACTGAAGCTTTCTTT. Protein sequence: CSASTENTEAFF. The V and J genes are TRBV20-1 and TRBJ1-1, with D hard to call. The V gene's germline CDR1 is DFQATT and CDR2 SNEGSKA (reference sequence). V lost 3 bases, J lost 1 base, and 6 bases lay in between. CDR3 length: 12 amino acids.

This clonotype was observed many times. The rearrangement links TRBV28 to TRBJ2-5; 11 nucleotides agree with TRBD2. Trimming at V came to 3 bases and at J to 7 bases, leaving 7 bases not matched to a gene. The CDR3 runs 15 residues. Looked up from germline, CDR1 is MDHEN and CDR2 is SYDVKM. The CDR3, as DNA: TGTGCCAGCAGTTTTCGAGGAACTAGCGGGAGGACCCAGTACTTC. It translates to CASSFRGTSGRTQYF.

This clonotype was observed a few times. The CDR3 spells CASSIMAGADTQYF. CDR3 bases: TGTGCCAGCAGCATAATGGCGGGAGCAGATACGCAGTATTTT. The chain has TRBV3-1 and TRBJ2-3; the match to TRBD2 covers 7 bases. This CDR3 region has 14 residues. CDR1 and CDR2 from the germline V gene are LGHDT and YNNKEL (reference sequence). The junction had 6 bases not matched to a gene; V was cut back by 5 bases and J by 4 bases.

This clonotype occurred a few times. This chain uses TRBV4-1 with TRBJ1-4; 12 nucleotides align to TRBD1. This CDR3 is 21 amino acids long. CDR1 and CDR2 (germline): MGHRA, YSYEKL. Trimming at V came to 2 bases and at J to 7 bases, leaving 20 bases not matched to a gene. CDR3 bases: TGCGCCAGCAGCCAAATGGATGGAAGCGGGACAGGGGGCTTCGTTGGTGAAAAACTGTTTTTT. Translated, it gives CASSQMDGSGTGGFVGEKLFF.

This clonotype has at least ten counts. The chain combines TRBV7-9 with TRBJ2-1, with TRBD2 as a possible D gene (5 bases). The CDR3 length is 13 residues. The germline V gene has CDR1 SEHNR and CDR2 FQNEAQ (reference sequence). V dropped 8 bases and J dropped 6 bases, with 14 bases sitting between them. The CDR3 nucleotides read TGTGCCAGCCAGACCTTGGGGAGCAATGAGCAGTTCTTC. Translation gives CASQTLGSNEQFF.

The V and J genes are TRBV9 and TRBJ1-1; no firm D call. This CDR3 has 12 residues. The germline V and J ends were trimmed by 3 bases and 8 bases, with 11 bases remaining between them. Germline-derived CDR1 and CDR2 are SGDLS and YYNGEE. The CDR3 DNA sequence: TGTGCCAGCAGCGGTTCCGGGGTCGAAGCTTTCTTT. It codes for CASSGSGVEAFF. The entire variable domain, with the rest obtained from reference TRBV9 and TRBJ1-1, is as follows: DSGVTQTPKHLITATGQRVTLRCSPRSGDLSVYWYQQSLDQGLQFLIQYYNGEERAKGNILERFSAQQFPDLHSELNLSSLELGDSALYFCASSGSGVEAFFGQGTRLTVV.

A few counts support this clonotype. V usage is TRBV10-1 and J usage is TRBJ2-3; TRBD2 is a possible D gene (6 bases). Germline CDR1 is WNHNN and CDR2 is SYGVQD (reference sequence). The V and J ends lost 2 bases and 7 bases respectively, with 13 bases between them. CDR3 length: 14 amino acids. CDR3 DNA: TGCGCCAGCAGTGAGCGTCCGGGACTTAATACGCAGTATTTT. Residues: CASSERPGLNTQYF.

The chain links TRBV19 to TRBJ1-5, with D uncertain. The germline V and J ends were trimmed by 6 bases and 2 bases, with 14 bases remaining between them. The CDR3 has 15 amino acids. The germline V gene encodes CDR1 LNHDA and CDR2 SQIVND (reference sequence). The CDR3 sequence is CASSPGDRGNQPQHF. DNA of the CDR3: TGTGCCAGTAGCCCCGGAGACCGAGGCAATCAGCCCCAGCATTTT.

The chain is built from TRBV14 and TRBJ2-7; D uncertain. The CDR3 consists of 15 residues. CDR1 is SGHDN, CDR2 FVKESK, per germline. Trimming took off 1 base at V and 2 bases at J, with 12 bases between the two ends. CDR3 residues: CASSQVKGSTYEQYF. CDR3 bases: TGTGCCAGCAGCCAAGTAAAGGGATCAACCTACGAGCAGTACTTC.

The V and J genes are TRBV25-1 and TRBJ2-7; D gene ambiguous. CDR3 size: 13 residues. Germline V CDR1 and CDR2: MGHDK, SYGVNS. The V gene lost 2 bases and the J gene lost 3 bases, with 8 bases spanning the gap. Here the CDR3 DNA reads TGTGCCAGCAGTGAAGACTGGATCTACGAGCAGTACTTC. Its translation: CASSEDWIYEQYF.